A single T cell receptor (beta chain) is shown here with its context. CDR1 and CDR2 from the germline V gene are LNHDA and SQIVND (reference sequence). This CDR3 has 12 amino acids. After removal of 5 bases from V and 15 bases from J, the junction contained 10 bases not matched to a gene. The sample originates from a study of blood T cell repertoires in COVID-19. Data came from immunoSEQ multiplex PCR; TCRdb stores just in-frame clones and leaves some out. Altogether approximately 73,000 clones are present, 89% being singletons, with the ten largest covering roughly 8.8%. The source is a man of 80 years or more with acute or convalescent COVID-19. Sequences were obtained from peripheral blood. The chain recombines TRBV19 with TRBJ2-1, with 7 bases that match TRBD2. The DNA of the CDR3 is TGTGCCAGTAGTCTGGGGGAGGGCACGCTGTTCTTC. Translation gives CASSLGEGTLFF.